Below are 27 T cell receptor beta chains sequenced from a single sample in a study of blood T cells in healthy people across ages. With a J-beta primer mix and a sample-barcoded 5' primer, a second PCR ran about 7 to 11 cycles. TCRdb reanalysed the 5' RACE reads using MiXCR and keeps one entry per CDR3 protein. The sample has approximately 1.5 million distinct CDR3 sequences; roughly a third are singletons. The source material was blood. The receptor set was obtained from a woman aged 30 to 39 in good health.

Regarding this clonotype: This CDR3 fails to terminate in the conserved phenylalanine or tryptophan, so it likely reflects a read error. The rearrangement uses TRBV7-2 and TRBJ2-3; D possibly corresponds to TRBD1 (5 bases). V was cut by 5 bases and J by 2 bases, with 8 bases left in between. This CDR3 is built from 13 residues. Germline CDR1 reads SGHTA; CDR2 reads FQGNSA. DNA of the CDR3: TGTGCCAGCAGCCGACAGATCACAGATACGCAGTATCTT. Encoded protein: CASSRQITDTQYL.

This clonotype was counted ten times or more. The J gene is TRBJ2-3, the V gene TRBV9, with D perhaps matching TRBD2 (5 bases). Germline V lookup: CDR1 SGDLS, CDR2 YYNGEE. This CDR3 contains 14 residues. Trimming pared 0 bases from V and 5 bases from J, leaving 10 bases between. The CDR3 DNA follows: TGTGCCAGCAGCGTAGTGGGAGCACGAGATACGCAGTATTTT. Protein: CASSVVGARDTQYF.

The chain combines TRBV7-9 with TRBJ2-7; D may be TRBD1 (6 bases). Trimming cost V 11 bases and J 0 bases, with 17 bases left between them. CDR1 is SEHNR, CDR2 FQNEAQ, per germline (reference sequence). The CDR3 sequence is 14 residues long. Written as DNA, the CDR3 is TGTGCCGGCCTTCAGGGGAAACCCTCCTACGAGCAGTACTTC. Translating gives CAGLQGKPSYEQYF. Supplemented by reference TRBV7-9 and TRBJ2-7, the full variable domain reads DTGVSQNPRHKITKRGQNVTFRCDPISEHNRLYWYRQTLGQGPEFLTYFQNEAQLEKSRLLSDRFSAERPKGSFSTLEIQRTEQGDSAMYLCAGLQGKPSYEQYFGPGTRLTVT.

A few counts support this clonotype. The chain has TRBV7-2 and TRBJ1-1, with D perhaps matching TRBD1 (5 bases). Germline CDR1 and CDR2: SGHTA and FQGNSA. This CDR3 is 15 amino acids long. With 1 base removed from V and 3 bases from J, the gap between germline ends came to 12 bases. The CDR3 protein is CASSLVGREDTEAFF. The CDR3 bases are TGTGCCAGCAGCTTAGTGGGCAGGGAGGACACTGAAGCTTTCTTT.

This clonotype was counted only a few times. V gene TRBV4-1 combines with J gene TRBJ1-4; D uncertain. The length of the CDR3 is 15 residues. Trimming removed 3 bases at V and 0 bases at J, with 8 bases between. The germline V gene encodes CDR1 MGHRA and CDR2 YSYEKL. CDR3 residues: CASSQGVATNEKLFF. The DNA of the CDR3 is TGCGCCAGCAGCCAGGGAGTGGCAACTAATGAAAAACTGTTTTTT.

The sample holds a few counts of this clonotype. The genes are TRBV5-5 and TRBJ2-7; D ambiguous. Trimming took 1 base from V and 3 from J, leaving 5 bases between them. The V gene's germline CDR1 is SGHKS and CDR2 YYEKEE (reference sequence). The CDR3 consists of 12 residues. CDR3 sequence reads: CASSLMHYEQYF. CDR3 nucleotide sequence: TGTGCCAGCAGCTTGATGCACTACGAGCAGTACTTC.

J is TRBJ2-7 and V is TRBV18, with D possibly called TRBD1 or TRBD2 (5 bases each). The end of the DNA aligns better with TRBJ2-5, so the J call may be wrong. The CDR3 has 16 amino acids. The V gene's germline CDR1 is KGHSH and CDR2 LQKENI. CDR3 nucleotide sequence: TGTGCCAGCTCACCAGCTACGGGACCAAGGGCAGAGACCCAGTACTTC. Translating it yields CASSPATGPRAETQYF.

This clonotype showed up just a few times. The chain has TRBV20-1 and TRBJ2-7, with 10 bases matching TRBD1. Germline lookup yields CDR1 DFQATT and CDR2 SNEGSKA (reference sequence). This CDR3 is 13 amino acids long. The V segment lost 6 bases and the J segment 4 bases; nucleotides outside the gene matches: 6. This CDR3 reads CSAETGGVYEQYF. The CDR3 nucleotides read TGCAGTGCAGAGACAGGGGGCGTTTACGAGCAGTACTTC.

This clonotype has more than one count but fewer than ten. The J gene is TRBJ2-7, the V gene TRBV7-9, with D possibly matching TRBD2 (5 bases). Germline V gene data show CDR1 as SEHNR and CDR2 as FQNEAQ (reference sequence). The CDR3 is 15 residues long. The V and J ends lost 8 bases and 0 bases respectively, with 17 bases between them. The CDR3 loop reads CASEPGILGSYEQYF. DNA of the CDR3: TGTGCCAGCGAACCCGGGATATTGGGCTCCTACGAGCAGTACTTC.

The chain carries TRBV5-4 and TRBJ2-7, with TRBD1 matching over 7 bases. CDR1 and CDR2 from the germline V gene are SGHNT and YYREEE (reference sequence). The CDR3 totals 14 residues. Germline trimming cut 3 bases from V and 7 bases from J; bases unmatched to any gene: 10. CDR3 sequence: CASSWDSGSLEQYF. CDR3 DNA sequence: TGTGCCAGCAGCTGGGACAGTGGAAGCCTTGAGCAGTACTTC.

The V call is TRBV27, the J call TRBJ2-6, with D possibly being TRBD1 or TRBD2 (5 bases each). This CDR3 has 15 amino acids. V was pared by 3 bases and J by 4 bases, with 10 bases between. In germline, CDR1 is MNHEY, CDR2 SMNVEV (reference sequence). This chain's CDR3 is CASSFKGTGANVLTF. For the CDR3, the DNA is TGTGCCAGCAGTTTTAAGGGGACCGGGGCCAACGTCCTGACTTTC.

This rearrangement joins TRBV29-1 to TRBJ2-1; TRBD2 matches at 8 bases. The CDR3 consists of 13 residues. Germline lookup yields CDR1 SQVTM and CDR2 ANQGSEA. The ends lost 5 bases at V and 6 bases at J; junction bases unmatched: 6. CDR3 DNA sequence: TGCAGCGTTCCGAGACTAGCGCGCAATGAGCAGTTCTTC. Translated, it gives CSVPRLARNEQFF.

The rearrangement joins TRBV5-1 to TRBJ2-1; D gene ambiguous. The V gene lost 2 bases and the J gene lost 3 bases, with 9 bases spanning the gap. Germline-derived CDR1 and CDR2 are SGHRS and YFSETQ. The CDR3 spans 14 residues. CDR3 loop: CASSLDVFYNEQFF. The CDR3 DNA is TGCGCCAGCAGCTTAGACGTTTTCTACAATGAGCAGTTCTTC.

This clonotype was found a few times. The gene calls are TRBV4-2 and TRBJ2-4; TRBD2 is a possible D gene (5 bases). The closer fit of TRBJ2-5 to the DNA end suggests the J call may be wrong. CDR1 LGHNA and CDR2 YNFKEQ come from the germline V gene. The CDR3 has 16 amino acids. DNA for the CDR3: TGTGCCAGCAGCCAAGGGGGAGATGGCCCCTCGGAGACCCAGTACTTC. Translating gives CASSQGGDGPSETQYF.

The chain couples TRBV24-1 to TRBJ2-7; D remains ambiguous. This CDR3 spans 14 amino acids. The V end was cut by 4 bases, the J end by 0 bases, with 9 bases between. Looked up from germline, CDR1 is KGHDR and CDR2 is SFDVKD. CDR3 coding DNA: TGTGCCACCAGTGACCGCGGACCCTCCTACGAGCAGTACTTC. Translation gives CATSDRGPSYEQYF.

This clonotype was found a few times. J is TRBJ2-1 and V is TRBV5-6; TRBD1 agrees at 10 bases. Germline V gives CDR1 SGHDT, CDR2 YYEEEE. Trimming removed 3 bases from V and 6 bases from J; junction bases left unmatched: 9. The CDR3 is 16 residues long. CDR3 sequence: CASSWGPGTGVNEQFF. DNA of the CDR3: TGTGCCAGCAGCTGGGGACCCGGGACAGGGGTCAATGAGCAGTTCTTC.

The rearrangement uses TRBV3-1 and TRBJ1-4, with TRBD1 as a possible D gene (5 bases). Germline V gene lookup returns CDR1 LGHDT and CDR2 YNNKEL (reference sequence). The CDR3 is 16 residues long. The ends were cut back, 4 bases at V and 1 base at J, with 13 bases in the middle. The CDR3 bases are TGTGCCAGCAGCCCCGTTGGGGCTGAAACTAATGAAAAACTGTTTTTT. It yields the protein CASSPVGAETNEKLFF. Complete variable domain (other parts from reference TRBV3-1 and TRBJ1-4): DTAVSQTPKYLVTQMGNDKSIKCEQNLGHDTMYWYKQDSKKFLKIMFSYNNKELIINETVPNRFSPKSPDKAHLNLHINSLELGDSAVYFCASSPVGAETNEKLFFGSGTQLSVL.

The rearrangement links TRBV6-6 to TRBJ2-4; D not resolved. The assigned J gene may be wrong: the sequence end matches TRBJ2-7 better. The CDR3 contains 13 residues. Looked up from germline, CDR1 is MNHNY and CDR2 is SVGAGI (reference sequence). The CDR3 coding sequence is TGTGCCAGCAGTTGCTCGAGAGGCTACGAGCAGTACTTC. Protein: CASSCSRGYEQYF.

The chain uses TRBV6-5 and TRBJ2-1; possibly TRBD1 for D (7 bases). Germline CDR1 reads MNHEY; CDR2 reads SVGAGI. This CDR3 region has 12 residues. Between the trimmed V and J ends, which lost 5 bases and 12 bases, there was a span of 14 bases. CDR3 protein: CASSPQGGSQFF. The CDR3 nucleotides are TGTGCCAGCAGTCCCCAGGGGGGTTCGCAGTTCTTC.

With regard to this clonotype: One junction end does not reproduce the germline sequence, and a read error may be involved. V gene TRBV11-2 combines with J gene TRBJ2-7, with 12 bases lining up with TRBD2. Looked up from germline, CDR1 is SGHAT and CDR2 is FQNNGV. The CDR3 spans 15 residues. CDR3: CTSNGLAGPSYEQYF. The CDR3 DNA reads as TGTACCAGCAACGGACTAGCGGGGCCTTCCTACGAGCAGTACTTC.

This clonotype was observed once. Its ends do not fully match the called genes, so a read error is possible. The gene calls are TRBV29-1 and TRBJ1-2, with TRBD1 matching 7 bases. From germline, CDR1 is SQVTM and CDR2 ANQGSEA. This CDR3 has 14 amino acids. CDR3 region: CCVDPGQNLYGYTF. The CDR3 DNA follows: TGCTGCGTTGACCCGGGACAGAACCTCTATGGCTACACCTTC.

This chain links TRBV4-1 with TRBJ2-3; TRBD1 matches 9 bases. In germline, CDR1 is MGHRA, CDR2 YSYEKL. V gave up 3 bases and J gave up 1 base; unmatched junction bases: 5. The CDR3 has 16 amino acids. The CDR3 nucleotides read TGCGCCAGCAGCCAGAGAACAGGGGGCGGCACAGATACGCAGTATTTT. This translates into CASSQRTGGGTDTQYF.

The chain has TRBV7-6 and TRBJ2-1, with 8 bases fitting TRBD2. This CDR3 has 16 amino acids. In germline, CDR1 is SGHVS, CDR2 FNYEAQ. V trimming: 5 bases; J trimming: 5 bases; junction bases outside the gene matches: 11. CDR3 nucleotide sequence: TGTGCCAGCAGCCCTACGGTTGCGGGGGGTAACAATGAGCAGTTCTTC. This encodes CASSPTVAGGNNEQFF.

This clonotype was counted between two and nine times. The chain uses TRBV20-1 and TRBJ1-2; no reliable D call. CDR1 is DFQATT and CDR2 is SNEGSKA in the germline V gene (reference sequence). Trimming pared 0 bases from V and 4 bases from J, leaving 9 bases between. The CDR3 has 13 amino acids. This CDR3 is CSAREWSPYGYTF. CDR3 nucleotide sequence: TGCAGTGCTAGAGAGTGGAGCCCCTATGGCTACACCTTC.

This chain uses TRBV20-1 with TRBJ2-1; a weak D match, TRBD2 (5 bases). Trimming shortened V by 5 bases and J by 15 bases, and 29 bases separated the two germline ends. This CDR3 is built from 15 residues. Germline V CDR1 and CDR2: DFQATT, SNEGSKA (reference sequence). DNA of the CDR3: TGCAGTGCTTCATCGGACTTCCCCATGGAACCCATGGGGTTCTTC. This codes for CSASSDFPMEPMGFF.

This clonotype was observed many times. This rearrangement joins TRBV2 to TRBJ1-6; the D gene is possibly TRBD1 (5 bases). V gave up 8 bases and J gave up 10 bases, with 12 bases separating them. This CDR3 is 12 amino acids long. CDR1 SNHLY and CDR2 FYNNEI come from the germline V gene. The CDR3 sequence is CASSPGNSPLHF. The CDR3 nucleotides read TGTGCCAGCTCTCCAGGGAACTCACCCCTCCACTTT.

V usage is TRBV15 and J usage is TRBJ2-3; 8 nucleotides line up with TRBD2. V trimming: 8 bases; J trimming: 0 bases; junction bases outside the gene matches: 4. The CDR3 contains 14 residues. Germline V gene sequence: CDR1 LNHNV, CDR2 YYDKDF (reference sequence). The CDR3: CATAPSGSTDTQYF. The CDR3, as DNA: TGTGCCACCGCCCCTAGCGGGAGCACAGATACGCAGTATTTT.